The 4 T cell receptor beta chains listed next were all sequenced from one sample in a study of blood T cell repertoires in COVID-19. Repertoires were generated with immunoSEQ multiplex PCR, while TCRdb's copy carries only in-frame clones and drops some. The table lists roughly 210,000 clones, 80% to 90% of them singletons, with around 7% in the top ten. Sequencing input: PBMCs or T cells enriched from blood (not recorded which). The receptors derive from a man younger than 45 in a cohort exposed to, infected with or recovered from COVID-19 (not recorded which).

The J gene is TRBJ1-2, the V gene TRBV6-5; D is possibly TRBD1 (6 bases). CDR1 is MNHEY, CDR2 SVGAGI, per germline. The V end lost 0 bases, the J end lost 7 bases, and 15 bases lay between the germline ends. The CDR3 runs 15 residues. For the CDR3, the DNA is TGTGCCAGCAGTTACTCACAGGGTAGCGGGGGTGGCTACACCTTC. Protein sequence: CASSYSQGSGGGYTF.

This chain links TRBV3-1 (or the pseudogene TRBV3-2) with TRBJ2-7; 8 nucleotides line up with TRBD2. The CDR3 is made up of 15 amino acids. V was clipped by 4 bases and J by 4 bases; unmatched bases: 9. The germline V gene has CDR1 LGHDT and CDR2 YNNKEL (reference sequence). CDR3 amino acids: CASSPGLVMRYEQYF. The CDR3 bases are TGTGCCAGCAGCCCGGGACTAGTCATGAGATACGAGCAGTACTTC.

CDR3 in amino acids: CASSYMGKGMNTEAFF. CDR3 DNA sequence: TGTGCCAGCAGTTATATGGGAAAGGGGATGAACACTGAAGCTTTCTTT. The rearrangement links TRBV6-5 to TRBJ1-1, with D tentatively TRBD1 (5 bases). The V end lost 3 bases, the J end lost 0 bases, and 14 bases lay between the germline ends. The CDR3 totals 16 residues. Germline loops: CDR1 MNHEY, CDR2 SVGAGI.

This rearrangement joins TRBV28 to TRBJ2-7, with D maybe TRBD2 (6 bases). The CDR3 covers 15 residues. CDR1 and CDR2 (germline): MDHEN, SYDVKM. Trimming took 3 bases from V and 2 from J, leaving 14 bases between them. CDR3 nucleotides: TGTGCCAGCAGTTTCGGGTCGGCGGGACCCTACGAGCAGTACTTC. Amino acid sequence: CASSFGSAGPYEQYF.